This T cell receptor (beta chain) was recorded in a study of T cells after yellow fever vaccination. A single record per CDR3 protein comes from TCRdb applying MiXCR to the 5' RACE reads. The sample shows under 350,000 distinct CDR3 sequences, roughly 4.3% of them seen only once. Germline assignment: CDR1 SGHVS and CDR2 FNYEAQ. The V gene lost 5 bases and the J gene lost 2 bases, with 10 bases spanning the gap. The CDR3 runs to 13 residues. This receptor was taken from a young man who received the YFV17D yellow fever vaccine. The chain joins TRBV7-6 to TRBJ2-7; no definite D call. The sample consisted of PBMCs, taken 5 days after the yellow fever booster vaccination. The DNA of the CDR3 is TGTGCCAGCAGCCGTACAGAAACCTACGAGCAGTACTTC. It encodes CASSRTETYEQYF.